This record looks at one T cell receptor (beta chain) sequence and its context. Its antigen target is currently unknown. Base qualities are not provided; no much larger clone lies one nucleotide away. Donors were healthy HIV-negative adults with no recently reported acute infections or vaccinations. All donors were Caucasian adults living in Nashville, Tennessee, USA. CD4+ T cells were enriched by magnetic negative selection; naive cells were then positively selected on CD45RA, and the negative fraction formed the memory subset. After blood collection by leukapheresis, PBMCs were isolated using Ficoll-Histopaque density gradient centrifugation and then cryopreserved in the vapor phase of liquid nitrogen. Purity and quantity of every magnetically sorted T cell population were checked by analytical flow cytometry. Genomic DNA was isolated from each sorted fraction and quantified by UV absorbance on a Nanodrop 2000c.

The data derive from a study of shared clonotypes between healthy human individuals (dated by TCRdb to 2018 to 2020). Describing the broader study: The cohort comprised a couple of women and a few men aged 18 to 49 years. Each donor's leukapheresis produced roughly between roughly 0.9 and 9 billion PBMCs. To estimate repertoire size and how much clonotype sharing occurs between individuals, the study deeply sequenced the blood TCR repertoires of five or six healthy adults. Different laboratories and diverse techniques were used to prepare libraries and sequence TCR repertoires, to increase sequencing depth and limit assay-specific biases. Per donor, three plates each were used for CD4 naive and CD4 memory, two for CD8 naive, and one for CD8 memory.

Trimming at the junction amounts to 0 bases on V and 4 bases on J, and the germline ends lie 13 bases apart. There are 16 amino acids in the CDR3, from cysteine to phenylalanine inclusive. CDR3 DNA only is kept here, 48 bases in frame from base 1. Based on the germline V gene, the CDR1 and CDR2 sequences are MNHNS and SASEGT. Using the deep immunoSEQ assay, multiplex PCR amplified TCR CDR3 regions from genomic DNA. Genomic DNA extracted from each cell subset was distributed evenly over all wells of several immunoSEQ 96-well plates, and each plate served as one replicate. For sorted subsets, each replicate PCR was loaded with about 200 ng genomic DNA, equivalent to roughly 30,000 T cell genomes. The purified libraries were quantified using a Qubit 3.0 fluorometer, sized with a Bioanalyzer 2100, and then quantified again using the KAPA Library Quantification kit. Each immunoSEQ 96-well plate was sequenced on its own single-read 150-cycle Illumina NextSeq 550 flow cell. In the paper's pipeline: Because only junctional sequences without quality scores were contained in the immunoSEQ output, filtering matching that applied to full-length reads could not be performed. Sequences were annotated with PyIR, a Python wrapper for IgBLAST v1.9, using IMGT germline references to assign V/J genes and CDR3. Any read was removed if the V/J assignment was weak (E-value above 1e-6), the CDR3 was missing, or the read contained stop codons, out-of-frame junctions, or ambiguous translated residues. V3J clonotypes were defined by identical inferred V gene, J gene, and CDR3 amino acid sequence. Percentage overlap between repertoires was calculated by dividing the number of shared unique clonotypes by the size of the smaller repertoire. Repertoire richness was assessed with RTK rarefaction, the Chao1 estimator, and Recon v2.1 estimates of unobserved clonotypes. OLGA was used to compute generation probabilities for all TCRbeta clonotypes that the gDNA method yielded from a handful of donors. The immuneACCESS repertoire file appears here via TCRdb, limited to in-frame rearrangements. These files lack a portion of the clones; in checked studies, under half of the deficit traces to unresolved V genes, and the cause of the others is not known. V, J and clone size are those of that table, while D and trimming were read from the DNA. The sample table records about 2.4 million clones; under 95% of these occur just once. The ten largest account for about 0.38% of the sample.

Overall study results and their limits: The small number of donors limited the genetic and exposure-history diversity represented. Clonotypes shared by all four sorted-subset donors showed higher generation probabilities than non-shared clonotypes. Pairwise subsampling indicated that sequencing depth was expected to affect the degree of clonotype sharing among donors. Sampling was restricted to blood, and TCR repertoires in tissue are likely to differ from TCR repertoires in blood. Around 5.4% of naive CD4, 3.5% of naive CD8, 2.3% of memory CD4, and 0.4% of memory CD8 clonotypes were shared across several donors. Naive subsets generally had larger estimated clonotype richness than memory subsets. Rarefaction of sorted-subset datasets indicated incomplete sequencing despite the large sequencing depth.

The sequenced material came from naive CD4+ T cells from PBMCs. Taken with the paper, the label for cell subset or site translates to: CD45RA+ positively selected. The V and J genes are TRBV6-1 and TRBJ1-5; tentative D gene TRBD1, with 6 bases matching. The clonotype was recovered from a man younger than 35 in good health. Some clones in this sample may be carry-over from other donors' samples. The CDR3 loop reads CASSEAAGATNQPQHF. The base sequence is TGTGCCAGCAGTGAAGCGGCAGGGGCGACGAATCAGCCCCAGCATTTT.